In its sample, the clone carrying this T cell receptor beta chain was seen a few times. Repertoires were generated with immunoSEQ multiplex PCR, while TCRdb's copy carries only in-frame clones and drops some. The repertoire includes approximately 70,000 clones, approximately 85% of them detected once, and 35% sits in the top ten. The sample belongs to a study of blood T cell repertoires in COVID-19. The germline V gene encodes CDR1 SGHNT and CDR2 YYREEE (reference sequence). V gave up 5 bases and J gave up 4 bases, with 18 bases separating them. This CDR3 contains 15 residues. V is TRBV5-4 and J is TRBJ1-1; no reliable D call. The sequence was obtained from a woman of 80 years or more with active or convalescent COVID-19. Specimen: peripheral blood. The chain's CDR3 is CASSLRSDTSTEAFF. The CDR3 nucleotides are TGTGCCAGCAGTCTGCGAAGTGACACCTCCACTGAAGCTTTCTTT.